A single sample gave rise to the 10 T cell receptor beta chains below, sequenced in a study of Graves' ophthalmopathy and Graves' hyperthyroidism. From RNA, the CDR3 regions of TCR beta chains were amplified and sequenced. The authors performed first-round RT-PCR with HTBI primers and then a second-round multiplex PCR. MiXCR, applied by TCRdb to the multiplex PCR reads, yields one record per CDR3 protein. This table has just over 400,000 distinct CDR3 sequences, more than 20% appearing once. The sample was peripheral blood. The receptors come from a woman aged 18-29 years with stable Graves' hyperthyroidism.

This clonotype was found many times. J is TRBJ2-5 and V is TRBV19; 16 positions agree with TRBD2. The CDR3 runs to 16 residues. V trimming: 5 bases; J trimming: 5 bases; junction bases outside the gene matches: 5. Looked up from germline, CDR1 is LNHDA and CDR2 is SQIVND (reference sequence). The CDR3 DNA sequence: TGTGCCAGTAGTCTCGGGACTAGCGGGAGGGGTGAGACCCAGTACTTC. It translates to CASSLGTSGRGETQYF.

V and J are TRBV7-2 and TRBJ2-7; TRBD2 aligns across 10 bases. The V and J ends lost 0 bases and 4 bases, in that order; junction bases with no gene match: 3. CDR1 is SGHTA, CDR2 FQGNSA, per germline. This CDR3 is built from 15 residues. In DNA, the CDR3 is TGTGCCAGCAGCTTAGCGGCTAGCGGGGGATACGAGCAGTACTTC. This encodes CASSLAASGGYEQYF.

This clonotype was seen repeatedly, ten times or more. The chain carries TRBV30 and TRBJ2-7; D is unclear. V was cut by 5 bases and J by 0 bases, with 5 bases left in between. Germline V gene sequence: CDR1 GTSNPN, CDR2 SVGIG (reference sequence). The CDR3 sequence is 11 residues long. CDR3 residues: CAWGHSYEQYF. The CDR3 nucleotides are TGTGCCTGGGGGCACTCCTACGAGCAGTACTTC.

This clonotype was detected ten times or more. The chain carries TRBV25-1 and TRBJ2-7; 15 bases agree with TRBD2. In germline, CDR1 is MGHDK, CDR2 SYGVNS. V lost 4 bases and J lost 6; bases outside the gene matches: 7. CDR3 length: 16 residues. DNA for the CDR3: TGTGCCAGCAGTGGAGGACTAGCGGGAGGGCCTGGCGAGCAGTACTTC. It yields the protein CASSGGLAGGPGEQYF.

This clonotype was observed many times. The J gene is TRBJ2-7, the V gene TRBV15; unclear D gene. The V end was cut by 4 bases, the J end by 3 bases, with 10 bases between. Germline values: CDR1 LNHNV, CDR2 YYDKDF (reference sequence). The CDR3 has 13 residues. The CDR3 sequence: CATSTNADYEQYF. CDR3 DNA sequence: TGTGCCACCAGCACCAATGCGGACTACGAGCAGTACTTC.

This clonotype was found many times. CDR3 amino acids: CASSYLASYEQYF. CDR3 nucleotides: TGTGCCAGCAGTTACCTAGCCTCCTACGAGCAGTACTTC. V is TRBV6-2 or TRBV6-3 and J is TRBJ2-7, with D possibly TRBD2 on 5 matching bases. V dropped 2 bases and J dropped 0 bases, with 5 bases sitting between them. CDR3 length: 13 amino acids. The germline V gene encodes CDR1 MNHEY and CDR2 SVGEGT.

This clonotype has ten or more counts. The chain is built from TRBV7-6 and TRBJ1-4; no firm D call. The CDR3 consists of 13 residues. Germline V CDR1 and CDR2: SGHVS, FNYEAQ. V lost 2 bases and J lost 5, with 6 bases in between. CDR3 nucleotides: TGTGCCAGCAGCTTAACGAGAAATGAAAAACTGTTTTTT. It encodes CASSLTRNEKLFF.

This clonotype was seen ten or more times. The V and J genes are TRBV2 and TRBJ2-3; 9 bases match TRBD2. Germline V CDR1 and CDR2: SNHLY, FYNNEI. J was trimmed by 0 bases and V by 7 bases; bases with no gene match: 8. The CDR3 runs 16 residues. The CDR3 protein is CASTFALAGSTDTQYF. The CDR3 DNA reads TGTGCCAGCACCTTCGCACTAGCGGGTAGCACAGATACGCAGTATTTT.

This clonotype was observed many times. This rearrangement joins TRBV11-2 to TRBJ2-4, with 11 bases identical to TRBD2. The CDR3 has 21 residues. Germline CDR1 and CDR2: SGHAT and FQNNGV. Trimming removed 5 bases from V and 2 bases from J; junction bases left unmatched: 20. For the CDR3, the DNA is TGTGCCAGCAGCCCCCTCGCCCCTGGTGTTAGCGGGAGGGCGTCCAAAAACATTCAGTACTTC. Amino acid sequence: CASSPLAPGVSGRASKNIQYF.

Many counts were recorded for this clonotype. The chain links TRBV7-2 to TRBJ1-1; 9 nucleotides line up with TRBD1. V dropped 5 bases and J dropped 6; count of bases not matched to a gene: 7. CDR1 is SGHTA and CDR2 is FQGNSA in the germline V gene. The length of the CDR3 is 14 residues. The CDR3 DNA follows: TGTGCCAGCAGCAACGGACAGGGGCTGGCTGAAGCTTTCTTT. It codes for CASSNGQGLAEAFF.